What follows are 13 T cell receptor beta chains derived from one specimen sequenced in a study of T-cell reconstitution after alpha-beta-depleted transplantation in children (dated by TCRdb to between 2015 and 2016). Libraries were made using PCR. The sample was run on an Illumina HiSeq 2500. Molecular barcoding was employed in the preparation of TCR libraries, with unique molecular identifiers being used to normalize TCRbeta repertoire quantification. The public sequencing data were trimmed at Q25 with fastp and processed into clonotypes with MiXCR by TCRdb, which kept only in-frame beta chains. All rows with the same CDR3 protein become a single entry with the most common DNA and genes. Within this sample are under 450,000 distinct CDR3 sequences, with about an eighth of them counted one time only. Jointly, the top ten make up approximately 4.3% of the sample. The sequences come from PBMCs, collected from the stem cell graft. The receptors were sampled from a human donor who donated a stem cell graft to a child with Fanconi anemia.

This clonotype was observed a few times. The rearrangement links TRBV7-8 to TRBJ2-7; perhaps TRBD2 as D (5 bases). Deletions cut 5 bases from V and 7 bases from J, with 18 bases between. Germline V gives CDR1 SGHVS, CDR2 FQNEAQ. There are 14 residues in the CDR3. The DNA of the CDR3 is TGTGCCAGCAGCCCTAGGGTGATAGGGAGTGAGCAGTACGTC. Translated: CASSPRVIGSEQYV.

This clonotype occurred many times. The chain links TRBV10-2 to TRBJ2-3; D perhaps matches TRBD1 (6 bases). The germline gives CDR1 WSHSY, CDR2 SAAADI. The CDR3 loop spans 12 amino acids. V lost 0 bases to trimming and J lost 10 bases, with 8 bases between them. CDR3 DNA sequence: TGCGCCAGCAGTGAGTCAAAGGGGGCGCAGTATTTT. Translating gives CASSESKGAQYF.

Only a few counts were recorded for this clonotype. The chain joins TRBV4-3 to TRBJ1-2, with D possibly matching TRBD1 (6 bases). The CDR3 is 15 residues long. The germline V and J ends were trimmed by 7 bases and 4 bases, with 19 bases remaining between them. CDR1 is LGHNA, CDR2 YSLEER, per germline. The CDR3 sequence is CASTYSGAGPYGYTF. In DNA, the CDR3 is TGCGCCAGCACTTACTCAGGGGCCGGCCCCTATGGCTACACCTTC.

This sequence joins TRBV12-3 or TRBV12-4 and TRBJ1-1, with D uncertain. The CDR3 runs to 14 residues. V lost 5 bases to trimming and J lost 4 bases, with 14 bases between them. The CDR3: CASSQTATITEAFF. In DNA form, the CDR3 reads TGTGCCAGCAGTCAAACCGCGACGATCACTGAAGCTTTCTTT.

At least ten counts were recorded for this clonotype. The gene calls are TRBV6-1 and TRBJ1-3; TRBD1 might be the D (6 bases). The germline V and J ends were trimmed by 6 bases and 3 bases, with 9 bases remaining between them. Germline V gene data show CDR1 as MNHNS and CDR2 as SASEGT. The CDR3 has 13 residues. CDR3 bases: TGTGCCAGCAGCTCAGGGGTTGGAAACACCATATATTTT. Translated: CASSSGVGNTIYF.

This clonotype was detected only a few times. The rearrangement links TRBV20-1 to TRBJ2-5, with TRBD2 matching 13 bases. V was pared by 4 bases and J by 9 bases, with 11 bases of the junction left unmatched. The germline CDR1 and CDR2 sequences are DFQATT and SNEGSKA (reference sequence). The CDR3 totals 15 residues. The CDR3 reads CSAMTSGGIGTAQYF. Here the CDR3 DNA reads TGCAGTGCTATGACTAGCGGGGGGATTGGGACGGCCCAGTACTTC.

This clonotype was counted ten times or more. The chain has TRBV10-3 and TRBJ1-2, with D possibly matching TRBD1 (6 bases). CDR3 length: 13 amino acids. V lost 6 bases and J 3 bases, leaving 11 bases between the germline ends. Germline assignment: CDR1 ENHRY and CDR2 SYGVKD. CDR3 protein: CAISRQAHYGYTF. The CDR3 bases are TGTGCCATCAGCCGACAGGCCCACTATGGCTACACCTTC.

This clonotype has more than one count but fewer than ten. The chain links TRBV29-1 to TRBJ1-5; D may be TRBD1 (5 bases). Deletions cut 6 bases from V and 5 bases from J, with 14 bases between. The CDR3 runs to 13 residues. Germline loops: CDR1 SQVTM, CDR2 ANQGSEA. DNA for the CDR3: TGCAGCGTCACGATGGGCAGGGATCAGCCCCAGCATTTT. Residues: CSVTMGRDQPQHF.

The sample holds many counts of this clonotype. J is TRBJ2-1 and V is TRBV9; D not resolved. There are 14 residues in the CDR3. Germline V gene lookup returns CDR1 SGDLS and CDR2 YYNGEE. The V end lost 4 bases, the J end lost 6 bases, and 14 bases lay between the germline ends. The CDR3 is CASSPRHYSNEQFF. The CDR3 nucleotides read TGTGCCAGCAGCCCACGGCACTACAGCAATGAGCAGTTCTTC.

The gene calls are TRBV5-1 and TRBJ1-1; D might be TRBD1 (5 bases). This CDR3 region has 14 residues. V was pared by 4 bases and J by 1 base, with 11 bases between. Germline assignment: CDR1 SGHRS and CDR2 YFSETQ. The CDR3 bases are TGCGCCAGCAGCCTCACCACAGGGAACACTGAAGCTTTCTTT. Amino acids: CASSLTTGNTEAFF.

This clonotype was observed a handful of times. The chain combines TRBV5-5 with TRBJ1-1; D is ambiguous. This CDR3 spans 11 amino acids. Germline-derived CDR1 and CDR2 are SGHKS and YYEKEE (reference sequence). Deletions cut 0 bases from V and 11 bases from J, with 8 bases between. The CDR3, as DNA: TGTGCCAGCAGCTTGGAAGTAGCTGCTTTCTTT. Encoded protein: CASSLEVAAFF.

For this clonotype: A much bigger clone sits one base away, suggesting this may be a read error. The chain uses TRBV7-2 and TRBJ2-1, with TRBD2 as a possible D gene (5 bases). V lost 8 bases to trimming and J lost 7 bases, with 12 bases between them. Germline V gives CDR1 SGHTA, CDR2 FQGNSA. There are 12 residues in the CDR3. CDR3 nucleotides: TGTGCCAGCGGCGGGTCCGCTAATGAGCAGTTCTTC. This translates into CASGGSANEQFF.

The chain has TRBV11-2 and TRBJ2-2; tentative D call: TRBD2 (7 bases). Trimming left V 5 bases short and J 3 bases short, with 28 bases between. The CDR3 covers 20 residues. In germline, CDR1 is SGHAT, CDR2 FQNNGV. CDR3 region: CASSPVADVSGGMYTGELFF. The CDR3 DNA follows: TGTGCCAGCAGCCCCGTAGCTGACGTTTCGGGGGGCATGTACACCGGGGAGCTGTTTTTT.